This T cell receptor (beta chain) was observed in a study of blood T cell repertoires in COVID-19. About the study: Donors in the United States, Italy and Spain gave samples during acute or convalescent COVID-19. The analysed material was cDNA or gDNA that came from T cells, B-cell-depleted T cells, or PBMCs.

The CDR3 has 14 residues. Germline lookup yields CDR1 SGHNT and CDR2 YYREEE (reference sequence). V dropped 4 bases and J dropped 3; count of bases not matched to a gene: 4. In the authors' workflow: Counts of nucleated cells, estimated from reference gene primer amplification, were obtained. Method: immunoSEQ multiplex PCR; TCRdb's copy keeps in-frame clones and lacks some. That table furnishes V, J and clone size, whereas the DNA furnished D and trimming. The data contain about 150,000 clones, approximately 80% of them singletons. The TCR originated in a man between 60 and 75 years old with active or convalescent COVID-19. The specimen sequenced was peripheral blood. V usage is TRBV5-4 and J usage is TRBJ1-1, with 9 bases that match TRBD1. The CDR3 reads CASSSNRGHTEAFF. CDR3 coding DNA: TGTGCCAGCAGCAGCAACAGGGGGCACACTGAAGCTTTCTTT.